This TCR beta chain was profiled in a study of blood T cell repertoires in COVID-19. For the study at large: The samples span acute and convalescent COVID-19 from the United States, Italy and Spain.

This CDR3 contains 16 residues. Original processing notes: Estimated nucleated cell counts came from reference gene primer amplification. Produced via immunoSEQ multiplex PCR; TCRdb's table is partial and in-frame only. Clonal size and the V and J genes are those of that table, whereas D and trimming came from the DNA. Here the sample spans over 150,000 clones, 85% to 90% being singletons. This clone was observed a handful of times. In Seattle, patients joined the study during active infection and were tracked longitudinally. The receptor was derived from a woman of 80 years or more with COVID-19, enrolled during active disease. The sample was peripheral blood. The rearrangement joins TRBV21-1 to TRBJ2-2; TRBD2 was called by the table and not checked on the DNA. TRBV21-1 is a listed pseudogene. CDR3 region: CASSKAPAGVGGELFF. In nucleotides, the CDR3 is TGTGCCAGCAGCAAAGCCCCAGCGGGAGTAGGCGGGGAGCTGTTTTTT.